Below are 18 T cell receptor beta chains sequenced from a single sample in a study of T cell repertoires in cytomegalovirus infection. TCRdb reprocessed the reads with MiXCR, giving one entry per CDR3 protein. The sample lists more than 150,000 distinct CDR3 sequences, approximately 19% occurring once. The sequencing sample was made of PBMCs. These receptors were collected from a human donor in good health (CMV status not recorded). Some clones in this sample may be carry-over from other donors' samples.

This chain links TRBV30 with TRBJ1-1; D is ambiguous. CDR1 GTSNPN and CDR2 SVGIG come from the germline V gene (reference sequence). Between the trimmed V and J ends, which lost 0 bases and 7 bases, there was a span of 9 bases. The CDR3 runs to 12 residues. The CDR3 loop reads CAWSVVQFEAFF. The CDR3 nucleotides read TGTGCCTGGAGTGTAGTTCAGTTTGAAGCTTTCTTT.

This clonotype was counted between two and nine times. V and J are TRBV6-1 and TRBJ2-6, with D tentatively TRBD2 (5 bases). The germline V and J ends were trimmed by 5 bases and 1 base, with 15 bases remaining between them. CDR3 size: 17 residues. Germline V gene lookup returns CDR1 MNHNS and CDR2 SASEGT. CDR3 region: CASSLERRGSGANVLTF. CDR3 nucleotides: TGTGCCAGCAGTCTAGAGCGGAGAGGGTCTGGGGCCAACGTCCTGACTTTC.

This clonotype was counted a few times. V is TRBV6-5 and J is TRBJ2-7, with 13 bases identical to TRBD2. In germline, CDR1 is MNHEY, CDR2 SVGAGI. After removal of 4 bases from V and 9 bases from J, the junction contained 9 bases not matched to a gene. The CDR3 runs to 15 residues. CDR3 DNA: TGTGCCAGCAGTTTACGACTAGCGGGAGGAGAAGCGCAGTACTTC. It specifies CASSLRLAGGEAQYF.

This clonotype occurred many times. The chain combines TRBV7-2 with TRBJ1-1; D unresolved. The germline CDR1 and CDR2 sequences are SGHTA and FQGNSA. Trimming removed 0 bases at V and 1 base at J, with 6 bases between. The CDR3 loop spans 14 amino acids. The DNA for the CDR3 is TGTGCCAGCAGCTTAGCCCTGGCGAACACTGAAGCTTTCTTT. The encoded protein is CASSLALANTEAFF.

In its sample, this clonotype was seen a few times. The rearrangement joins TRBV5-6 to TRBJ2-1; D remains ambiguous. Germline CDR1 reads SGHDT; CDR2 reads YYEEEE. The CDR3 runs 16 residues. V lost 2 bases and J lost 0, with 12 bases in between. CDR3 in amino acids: CASSFVAASSYNEQFF. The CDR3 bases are TGTGCCAGCAGCTTTGTGGCGGCCAGCTCCTACAATGAGCAGTTCTTC.

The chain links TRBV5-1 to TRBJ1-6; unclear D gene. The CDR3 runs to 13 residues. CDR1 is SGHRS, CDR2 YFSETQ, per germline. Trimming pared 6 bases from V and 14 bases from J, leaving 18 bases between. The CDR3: CASTLEGGSALHF. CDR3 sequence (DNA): TGCGCCAGCACCCTCGAGGGCGGGAGTGCCCTCCACTTT.

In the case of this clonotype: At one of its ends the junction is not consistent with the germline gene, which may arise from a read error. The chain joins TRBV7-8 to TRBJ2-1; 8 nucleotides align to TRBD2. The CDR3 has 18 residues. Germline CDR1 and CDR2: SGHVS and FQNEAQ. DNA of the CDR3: TGTGCCAGCAGCCTATTCCCCGCGGGAGGCTCGGCCTACAATGAGGAGTTCTTC. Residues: CASSLFPAGGSAYNEEFF.

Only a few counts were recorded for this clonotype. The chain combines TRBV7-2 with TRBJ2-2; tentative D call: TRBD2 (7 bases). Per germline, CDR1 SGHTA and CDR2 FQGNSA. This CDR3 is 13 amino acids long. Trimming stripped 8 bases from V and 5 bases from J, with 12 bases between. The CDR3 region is CASRGAVTGELFF. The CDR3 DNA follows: TGTGCCAGCCGGGGGGCGGTTACCGGGGAGCTGTTTTTT.

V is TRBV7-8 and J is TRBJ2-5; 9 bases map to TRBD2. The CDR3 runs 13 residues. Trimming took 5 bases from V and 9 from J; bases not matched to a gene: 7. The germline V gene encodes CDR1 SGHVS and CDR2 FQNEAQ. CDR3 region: CASSPGTSRAQYF. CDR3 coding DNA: TGTGCCAGCAGCCCCGGGACTAGCAGGGCCCAGTACTTC.

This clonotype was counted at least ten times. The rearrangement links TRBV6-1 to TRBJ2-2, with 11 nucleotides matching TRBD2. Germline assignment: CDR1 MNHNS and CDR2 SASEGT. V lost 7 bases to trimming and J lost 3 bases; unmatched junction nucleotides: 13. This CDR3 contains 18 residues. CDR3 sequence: CASTPRGSGGAYTGELFF. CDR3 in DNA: TGTGCCAGCACCCCAAGAGGTAGCGGGGGGGCGTACACCGGGGAGCTGTTTTTT.

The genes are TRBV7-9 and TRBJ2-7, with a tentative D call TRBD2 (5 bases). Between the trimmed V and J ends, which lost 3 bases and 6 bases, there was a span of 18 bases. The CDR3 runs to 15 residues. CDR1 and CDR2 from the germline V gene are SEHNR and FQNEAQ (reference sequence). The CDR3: CASSFQMAGVGEQYF. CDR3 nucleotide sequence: TGTGCCAGCAGCTTTCAAATGGCGGGTGTTGGCGAGCAGTACTTC.

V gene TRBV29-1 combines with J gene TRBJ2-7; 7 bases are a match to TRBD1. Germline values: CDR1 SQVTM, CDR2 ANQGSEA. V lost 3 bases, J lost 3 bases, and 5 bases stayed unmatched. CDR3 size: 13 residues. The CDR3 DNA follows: TGCAGCGTTGAGGGGGACAGTTTCTACGAGCAGTACTTC. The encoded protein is CSVEGDSFYEQYF.

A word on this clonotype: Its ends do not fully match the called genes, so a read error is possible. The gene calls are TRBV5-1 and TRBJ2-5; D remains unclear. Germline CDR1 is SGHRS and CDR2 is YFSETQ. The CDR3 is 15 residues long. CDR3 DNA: TGCGACAGCAGCTTGGACCCGTACAACTTAGAGACCCAGTACTTC. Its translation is CDSSLDPYNLETQYF.

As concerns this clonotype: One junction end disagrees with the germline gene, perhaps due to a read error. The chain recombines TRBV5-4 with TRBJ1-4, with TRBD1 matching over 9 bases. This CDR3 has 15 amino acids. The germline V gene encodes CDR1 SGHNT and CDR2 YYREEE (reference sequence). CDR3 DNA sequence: TGTGCCAGCAGTTTGGGACAGGGAACTAATGAAAAACTGTTTTTT. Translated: CASSLGQGTNEKLFF.

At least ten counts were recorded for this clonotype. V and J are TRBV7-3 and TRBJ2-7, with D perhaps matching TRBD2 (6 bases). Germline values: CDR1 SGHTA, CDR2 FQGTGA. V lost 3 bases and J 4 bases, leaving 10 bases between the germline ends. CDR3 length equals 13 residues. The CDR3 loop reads CASSLASEYEQYF. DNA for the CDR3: TGTGCCAGCAGCTTGGCTAGCGAATACGAGCAGTACTTC.

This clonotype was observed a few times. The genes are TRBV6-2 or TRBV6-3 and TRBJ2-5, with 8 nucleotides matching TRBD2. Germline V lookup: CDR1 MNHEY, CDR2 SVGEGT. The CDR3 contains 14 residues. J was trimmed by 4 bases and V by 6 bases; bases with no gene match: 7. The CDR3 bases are TGTGCCAGCAGACCAAGCGGGAGTCGAGAGACCCAGTACTTC. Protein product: CASRPSGSRETQYF.

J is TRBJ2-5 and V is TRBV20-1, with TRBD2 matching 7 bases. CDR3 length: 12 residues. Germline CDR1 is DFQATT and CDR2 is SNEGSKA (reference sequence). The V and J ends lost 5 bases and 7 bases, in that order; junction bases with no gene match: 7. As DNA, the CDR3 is TGCAGTGCTCCCCGGACTAGTGGGACCCAGTACTTC. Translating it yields CSAPRTSGTQYF.

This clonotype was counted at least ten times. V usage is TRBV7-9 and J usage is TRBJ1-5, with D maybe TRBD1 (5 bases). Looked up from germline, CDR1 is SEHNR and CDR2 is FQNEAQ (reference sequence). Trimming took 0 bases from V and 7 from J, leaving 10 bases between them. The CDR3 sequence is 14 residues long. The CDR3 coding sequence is TGTGCCAGCAGCTTAGCAGGGGCTGGCCAGCCCCAGCATTTT. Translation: CASSLAGAGQPQHF. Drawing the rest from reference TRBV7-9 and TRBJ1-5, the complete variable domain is DTGVSQNPRHKITKRGQNVTFRCDPISEHNRLYWYRQTLGQGPEFLTYFQNEAQLEKSRLLSDRFSAERPKGSFSTLEIQRTEQGDSAMYLCASSLAGAGQPQHFGDGTRLSIL.